This TCR beta chain comes out of a study of OX40 agonist ivuxolimab in advanced cancers. Whole-study findings and limits: Clonal expansion from baseline to week 6 occurred in both CD4+ and CD8+ T cells.

Concerning this clone: The antigen is undetermined.

Some clones are missing from TCRdb's copy, which holds only in-frame ones; the method was immunoSEQ multiplex PCR. The sample holds around 150,000 clones, 94% seen once. CDR3 size: 17 residues. The germline V and J ends were trimmed by 1 base and 0 bases, with 13 bases remaining between them. Germline V gene data show CDR1 as MRHNA and CDR2 as SNTAGT. The source of this sequence is an adult with an advanced solid tumor such as melanoma, head and neck, liver or kidney cancer. V usage is TRBV6-4 and J usage is TRBJ2-1, with D possibly matching TRBD1 (5 bases). The material was CD4+ or CD8+ T cells sorted from blood, obtained in a trial of the OX40 agonist ivuxolimab. In nucleotides, the CDR3 is TGTGCCAGCAGTGACTTTTCTTACAGGACCTCCTACAATGAGCAGTTCTTC. Encoded protein: CASSDFSYRTSYNEQFF.